The T cell receptor (beta chain) under discussion was sequenced for a study of T cell responses to AZD1222 COVID-19 vaccine. V shed 6 bases and J 7 bases; nucleotides not matched to a gene: 4. The CDR3 length is 12 residues. Germline values: CDR1 SGHTA, CDR2 FQGNSA. Study-wide results and caveats: The study reported that nearly half of spike-specific TCRs target unmutated variant regions.

Data came from immunoSEQ multiplex PCR; TCRdb stores just in-frame clones and leaves some out. The profile shows 130,000 to 150,000 clones, around nine tenths of them singletons. On this clone itself: The antigen remains unidentified.

The material sequenced was peripheral blood, taken on day 0 of AZD1222 vaccination. This chain uses TRBV7-2 with TRBJ1-2; 8 bases line up with TRBD1. The TCR was taken from an adult in good health. CDR3 sequence (DNA): TGTGCCAGCAGGGAGACAGGGGCTGGCTACACCTTC. It specifies CASRETGAGYTF. The variable domain in full, completed from reference TRBV7-2 and TRBJ1-2, reads GAGVSQSPSNKVTEKGKDVELRCDPISGHTALYWYRQSLGQGLEFLIYFQGNSAPDKSGLPSDRFSAERTGGSVSTLTIQRTQQEDSAVYLCASRETGAGYTFGSGTRLTVV.